The clone carrying this T cell receptor beta chain was seen repeatedly, ten times or more. What it recognizes is unknown. The sample is drawn from a study of molecular identifiers for immune sequencing clone quantification. In the study overall: The replicate experiment used RNA from about 21,000 or 97,000 naive CD8 cells. This RNA was split into five aliquots, and four of them were sequenced.

TCRdb re-called the PCR reads with MiXCR, one entry per CDR3 protein. The sample has 350,000 or so distinct CDR3 sequences, 20% to 25% seen once. The CDR3 totals 14 residues. CDR1 and CDR2 (germline): MDHEN, SYDVKM. V shed 6 bases and J shed 7 bases, with 19 bases lying between them. CD8+CD4-CCR7+CD45RA+ sorting gave the naive CD8 T cells. Findings and caveats of the study: A shared barcode on identical TCR molecules could lead to underestimated sizes for highly expanded clones.

Material: naive CD8+ T cells from blood, with Jurkat cell RNA spiked in. Sample subset: FACS-sorted CD8+CD4-CCR7+CD45RA+ naive T cells. This TCR came from a human donor in good health. Some libraries in this study had Jurkat cell RNA spiked in. This sequence joins TRBV28 and TRBJ2-7; D is undetermined. This CDR3 is CASSPDRTLNEQYF. In DNA form, the CDR3 reads TGTGCCAGCAGCCCGGATAGGACGCTAAATGAGCAGTACTTC.